The 30 T cell receptor beta chains given below trace back to one sample, sequenced in a study of early T cells in non-severe SARS-CoV-2 infection (dated by TCRdb to about 2021). Libraries came from 5' RACE. The sample was run on a NextSeq 500. The raw public data were reprocessed by TCRdb itself: fastp quality trimming at Q25, MiXCR clonotype calling, in-frame beta chains only. Duplicate CDR3 protein sequences are folded into a single record with the most common DNA and genes. The sample profile shows some 110,000 distinct CDR3 sequences; just under 15% of them were found once. Of the sample, 21% falls within the top ten clones. Sequencing was performed on whole blood. Source of these receptors: an adult who was a healthcare worker with PCR-confirmed SARS-CoV-2 infection or an uninfected control (not recorded which).

The chain joins TRBV6-5 to TRBJ2-7; D possibly corresponds to TRBD2 (6 bases). V dropped 6 bases and J dropped 2 bases, with 17 bases sitting between them. The CDR3 spans 15 residues. The germline CDR1 and CDR2 sequences are MNHEY and SVGAGI. The CDR3 loop is CASSRGVRYPYEQYF. The CDR3, as DNA: TGTGCCAGCAGCCGCGGGGTGAGATACCCCTACGAGCAGTACTTC.

This clonotype was found a few times. This rearrangement joins TRBV6-1 to TRBJ1-3; tentatively, D is TRBD1 (6 bases). With 11 bases removed from V and 3 bases from J, the gap between germline ends came to 14 bases. This CDR3 spans 13 amino acids. CDR1 and CDR2 from the germline V gene are MNHNS and SASEGT. In DNA form, the CDR3 reads TGTGCCGCGGGGGGGCAGATTGGAAACACCATATATTTT. This codes for CAAGGQIGNTIYF.

This clonotype has only a few counts. This chain connects TRBV5-1 to TRBJ1-1; D might be TRBD1 (6 bases). The CDR3 sequence is 17 residues long. Trimming pared 1 base from V and 6 bases from J, leaving 22 bases between. CDR1 and CDR2 from the germline V gene are SGHRS and YFSETQ. For the CDR3, the DNA is TGCGCCAGCAGCTTGTGGCACAGGGTCTCGGCGGGCCCTGAAGCTTTCTTT. Its translation: CASSLWHRVSAGPEAFF.

The sample holds a few counts of this clonotype. The chain recombines TRBV9 with TRBJ2-3; D unresolved. V lost 2 bases and J 4 bases, leaving 11 bases between the germline ends. Looked up from germline, CDR1 is SGDLS and CDR2 is YYNGEE. The CDR3 length is 14 residues. The CDR3 protein is CASSVYYSSDTQYF. In nucleotides, the CDR3 is TGTGCCAGCAGCGTGTACTATAGTTCAGATACGCAGTATTTT.

This clonotype was observed many times. The V and J genes are TRBV12-3 or TRBV12-4 and TRBJ1-5, with unresolved D. Trimming pared 6 bases from V and 0 bases from J, leaving 9 bases between. The CDR3 is 14 residues long. CDR3 DNA: TGTGCCAGCAGGCTATCCCTTAGCAATCAGCCCCAGCATTTT. Its protein product is CASRLSLSNQPQHF.

This clonotype was counted between two and nine times. The chain joins TRBV4-2 to TRBJ1-6, with D possibly matching TRBD1 (5 bases). Germline CDR1 reads LGHNA; CDR2 reads YNFKEQ. Trimming removed 0 bases at V and 8 bases at J, with 14 bases between. This CDR3 is built from 16 residues. The CDR3 region is CASSQDVSQGYSPLHF. CDR3 DNA: TGTGCCAGCAGCCAAGATGTGAGTCAGGGATATTCACCCCTCCACTTT.

The chain recombines TRBV27 with TRBJ2-1, with 7 bases matching TRBD1. V shed 2 bases, J shed 4 bases, and the junction held 5 bases outside the gene matches. The CDR3 loop spans 15 amino acids. Germline assignment: CDR1 MNHEY and CDR2 SMNVEV (reference sequence). The CDR3 DNA reads as TGTGCCAGCAGTTTAGTCTGGGACAGTTACAATGAGCAGTTCTTC. It specifies CASSLVWDSYNEQFF.

Ten or more counts support this clonotype. The V and J genes are TRBV12-3 or TRBV12-4 and TRBJ1-6; weak D call: TRBD1 (6 bases). Deletions cut 11 bases from V and 5 bases from J, with 10 bases between. CDR3 length equals 12 residues. CDR3 in amino acids: CAERTDNSPLHF. Here the CDR3 DNA reads TGTGCCGAACGGACAGATAATTCACCCCTCCACTTT.

The chain combines TRBV27 with TRBJ1-2, with unresolved D. From germline, CDR1 is MNHEY and CDR2 SMNVEV (reference sequence). The CDR3 has 13 residues. Trimming pared 3 bases from V and 4 bases from J, leaving 9 bases between. CDR3 protein: CASSLKFSYGYTF. CDR3 DNA: TGTGCCAGCAGTTTGAAGTTCAGCTATGGCTACACCTTC.

This rearrangement joins TRBV19 to TRBJ2-1; TRBD1 matches at 7 bases. This CDR3 has 14 amino acids. The ends lost 5 bases at V and 4 bases at J; junction bases unmatched: 5. From germline, CDR1 is LNHDA and CDR2 SQIVND (reference sequence). CDR3 residues: CASSLQGIYNEQFF. CDR3 DNA: TGTGCCAGTAGTTTACAGGGGATTTACAATGAGCAGTTCTTC.

The chain links TRBV6-5 to TRBJ1-6, with D unclear. This CDR3 spans 12 amino acids. Germline V CDR1 and CDR2: MNHEY, SVGAGI. Trimming pared 6 bases from V and 9 bases from J, leaving 9 bases between. The CDR3 protein is CASSPGSSPLHF. CDR3 in DNA: TGTGCCAGCAGCCCGGGGAGTTCACCCCTCCACTTT.

This clonotype was detected only a few times. The chain links TRBV30 to TRBJ2-7; 11 positions match TRBD1. Losses at the gene ends were 1 base for V and 4 bases for J; bases not matched to a gene: 15. The V gene's germline CDR1 is GTSNPN and CDR2 SVGIG (reference sequence). This CDR3 region has 18 residues. This chain's CDR3 is CAWSGWTGGPGSTYEQYF. The CDR3 nucleotides are TGTGCCTGGAGTGGTTGGACAGGGGGCCCGGGAAGTACGTACGAGCAGTACTTC.

CDR3: CASSLGGTRSYEQYF. In nucleotides, the CDR3 is TGCGCCAGCAGCCTTGGTGGGACTAGATCCTACGAGCAGTACTTC. The chain links TRBV5-1 to TRBJ2-7, with 8 bases aligning to TRBD2. Germline V gene sequence: CDR1 SGHRS, CDR2 YFSETQ. V dropped 4 bases and J dropped 1; count of bases not matched to a gene: 7. This CDR3 has 15 amino acids.

DNA of the CDR3: TGTGCCAGCAGCTTGGCCAGGCCAGAGATCGACACCATATATTTT. This gives the protein CASSLARPEIDTIYF. This chain uses TRBV5-5 with TRBJ1-3, with D hard to call. The CDR3 sequence is 15 residues long. The V gene lost 0 bases and the J gene lost 8 bases, with 15 bases spanning the gap. Germline V gene lookup returns CDR1 SGHKS and CDR2 YYEKEE (reference sequence).

The chain carries TRBV5-1 and TRBJ1-1; possibly TRBD1 for D (5 bases). The CDR3 sequence is 13 residues long. Between the trimmed V and J ends, which lost 3 bases and 3 bases, there was a span of 9 bases. The germline V gene has CDR1 SGHRS and CDR2 YFSETQ. The CDR3 loop is CASSWDGDTEAFF. DNA for the CDR3: TGCGCCAGCAGCTGGGACGGCGACACTGAAGCTTTCTTT.

This clonotype was seen a handful of times. J is TRBJ2-2 and V is TRBV10-3; TRBD1 matches 10 bases. Unmatched junction bases numbered 8, after V lost 6 bases and J lost 4 bases. CDR1 ENHRY and CDR2 SYGVKD come from the germline V gene. The CDR3 totals 16 residues. The CDR3 bases are TGTGCCATCAGCCGTGACAGGGGGCTCGGCACCGGGGAGCTGTTTTTT. This sequence encodes CAISRDRGLGTGELFF.

V and J are TRBV10-1 and TRBJ2-1; 7 bases are a match to TRBD2. The CDR3 spans 16 residues. Unmatched junction bases numbered 15, after V lost 7 bases and J lost 6 bases. Germline assignment: CDR1 WNHNN and CDR2 SYGVQD (reference sequence). CDR3: CASMSPGREVGNEQFF. The CDR3 DNA sequence: TGCGCCAGCATGAGTCCAGGGAGGGAGGTAGGCAATGAGCAGTTCTTC.

The chain uses TRBV7-6 and TRBJ2-1; 13 nucleotides match TRBD2. The CDR3 is 13 residues long. The germline CDR1 and CDR2 sequences are SGHVS and FNYEAQ. The ends lost 5 bases at V and 13 bases at J; junction bases unmatched: 5. CDR3 in DNA: TGTGCCAGCAGCACGGGGACTAGCGGGGCCCAGTTCTTC. Protein: CASSTGTSGAQFF.

This clonotype turned up a few times. The chain links TRBV6-1 to TRBJ1-3; 7 bases map to TRBD1. V was clipped by 0 bases and J by 4 bases; unmatched bases: 6. Germline CDR1 MNHNS, CDR2 SASEGT. The CDR3 totals 16 residues. CDR3 in DNA: TGTGCCAGCAGTGAAGCCGAGGGGGCCAGAGGAAACACCATATATTTT. Translated, it gives CASSEAEGARGNTIYF.

The V call is TRBV20-1, the J call TRBJ2-5; the D call may be TRBD1 or TRBD2 (7 bases each). V shed 5 bases and J shed 5 bases, with 21 bases lying between them. In germline, CDR1 is DFQATT, CDR2 SNEGSKA (reference sequence). The CDR3 is 15 residues long. The CDR3, as DNA: TGCAGTGCTTCCGAACCCAGGGGGGGTCGGGAGACCCAGTACTTC. Translation gives CSASEPRGGRETQYF.

This clonotype appeared many times. The chain is built from TRBV18 and TRBJ2-1; D is unclear. V was trimmed by 3 bases and J by 0 bases, leaving 9 bases between them. From germline, CDR1 is KGHSH and CDR2 LQKENI. The CDR3 is 15 amino acids. The CDR3 DNA reads TGTGCCAGCTCACCCCTGGGAAGCTCCTACAATGAGCAGTTCTTC. As protein: CASSPLGSSYNEQFF.

The chain carries TRBV3-1 and TRBJ1-1; D is ambiguous. The CDR3 is 14 residues long. The V and J ends lost 3 bases and 1 base respectively, with 9 bases between them. The germline gives CDR1 LGHDT, CDR2 YNNKEL (reference sequence). This CDR3 is CASSHRTKNTEAFF. The CDR3, as DNA: TGTGCCAGCAGCCATCGTACAAAGAACACTGAAGCTTTCTTT.

J is TRBJ1-5 and V is TRBV9; D call uncertain. Germline assignment: CDR1 SGDLS and CDR2 YYNGEE. With 4 bases removed from V and 7 bases from J, the gap between germline ends came to 15 bases. The CDR3 runs 14 residues. The CDR3 DNA is TGTGCCAGCAGCCCCTACCCGGGTAGGCAGCCCCAGCATTTT. This encodes CASSPYPGRQPQHF.

J is TRBJ2-5 and V is TRBV18, with 8 bases matching TRBD2. Germline CDR1 and CDR2: KGHSH and LQKENI. J gave up 5 bases and V 1 base, and 9 bases lay outside the gene matches. The CDR3 sequence is 16 residues long. In DNA, the CDR3 is TGTGCCAGCTCACCACGTCTTAGCGGGGTAGCGGAGACCCAGTACTTC. Its translation is CASSPRLSGVAETQYF.

This clonotype has just a few counts. The V call is TRBV12-3 or TRBV12-4, the J call TRBJ2-1, with D hard to call. V was shortened by 7 bases and J by 4 bases, with 14 bases between the two germline ends. The CDR3 loop spans 14 amino acids. This CDR3 reads CASTPSVGYNEQFF. CDR3 nucleotides: TGTGCCAGCACCCCCTCCGTTGGGTACAATGAGCAGTTCTTC.

In its sample, this clonotype was seen a few times. The gene calls are TRBV18 and TRBJ1-5, with 9 bases fitting TRBD1. CDR3 length equals 13 residues. J gave up 6 bases and V 6 bases, and 3 bases lay outside the gene matches. Germline V gene lookup returns CDR1 KGHSH and CDR2 LQKENI. The CDR3 sequence is CASSGTGSQPQHF. The CDR3 nucleotides are TGTGCCAGCTCTGGGACAGGGAGTCAGCCCCAGCATTTT.

The V gene is TRBV2, the J gene TRBJ1-1; 7 bases map to TRBD1. The CDR3 consists of 14 residues. Germline loops: CDR1 SNHLY, CDR2 FYNNEI. Trimming at V came to 6 bases and at J to 0 bases, leaving 4 bases not matched to a gene. The CDR3 nucleotides read TGTGCCAGCAGCTGGGACAGTATGAACACTGAAGCTTTCTTT. This codes for CASSWDSMNTEAFF.

Only a few counts were recorded for this clonotype. The chain is built from TRBV4-1 and TRBJ1-6; no clear D gene. This CDR3 region has 14 residues. V lost 3 bases and J lost 10, with 13 bases in between. Per the germline V gene, CDR1 is MGHRA and CDR2 is YSYEKL. The CDR3 protein is CASSQEGQRSPLHF. The CDR3 DNA reads TGCGCCAGCAGCCAGGAGGGCCAGAGGTCACCCCTCCACTTT.

This clonotype appeared many times. The chain recombines TRBV3-1 with TRBJ1-1, with D possibly being TRBD1 (5 bases). Deletions cut 3 bases from V and 6 bases from J, with 14 bases between. Germline V gives CDR1 LGHDT, CDR2 YNNKEL (reference sequence). The CDR3 is 14 residues long. CDR3 nucleotide sequence: TGTGCCAGCAGCCATGGCAGGGAGAGACCTGAAGCTTTCTTT. It encodes CASSHGRERPEAFF. Drawing the rest from reference TRBV3-1 and TRBJ1-1, the complete variable domain is DTAVSQTPKYLVTQMGNDKSIKCEQNLGHDTMYWYKQDSKKFLKIMFSYNNKELIINETVPNRFSPKSPDKAHLNLHINSLELGDSAVYFCASSHGRERPEAFFGQGTRLTVV.

J is TRBJ1-1 and V is TRBV6-6; D not resolved. This CDR3 is built from 14 residues. Between the trimmed V and J ends, which lost 0 bases and 2 bases, there was a span of 7 bases. The V gene's germline CDR1 is MNHNY and CDR2 SVGAGI (reference sequence). DNA for the CDR3: TGTGCCAGCAGTTACTCAGGGTCAAACACTGAAGCTTTCTTT. This gives the protein CASSYSGSNTEAFF.